The 28 T cell receptor beta chains given below trace back to one sample, sequenced in a study of cytomegalovirus exposure and HLA in healthy donors. Primers: 60 Vbeta forward and 13 Jbeta reverse. Assay used: immunoSEQ multiplex PCR; TCRdb lists only in-frame clones, some missing. The table includes 90,000 to 100,000 clones, around 76% detected once. The sequencing input was PBMCs. All receptors come from a woman aged 55 to 70 in good health and CMV-seropositive.

The chain combines TRBV5-1 with TRBJ2-6, with 10 bases identical to TRBD1. The CDR3 sequence is 17 residues long. The junction had 2 bases not matched to a gene; V was cut back by 0 bases and J by 2 bases. Germline CDR1 reads SGHRS; CDR2 reads YFSETQ. The CDR3 region has the DNA TGCGCCAGCAGCTTGGTCGGGACAGGGGCTGGGGCCAACGTCCTGACTTTC. As protein: CASSLVGTGAGANVLTF.

The V call is TRBV7-2, the J call TRBJ2-7, with a tentative D call TRBD2 (7 bases). CDR1 and CDR2 (germline): SGHTA, FQGNSA. V shed 4 bases and J shed 3 bases, with 16 bases lying between them. The length of the CDR3 is 15 residues. The CDR3 is CASSWDGGGHYEQYF. In DNA form, the CDR3 reads TGTGCCAGCAGCTGGGATGGCGGGGGACACTACGAGCAGTACTTC.

This chain joins TRBV14 and TRBJ2-1; TRBD2 agrees at 8 bases. CDR3 size: 13 residues. Looked up from germline, CDR1 is SGHDN and CDR2 is FVKESK. After removal of 5 bases from V and 7 bases from J, the junction contained 4 bases not matched to a gene. In DNA, the CDR3 is TGTGCCAGCAGCTCCGGGACTAGAAATGAGCAGTTCTTC. As protein: CASSSGTRNEQFF.

The rearrangement uses TRBV11-1 and TRBJ1-2; no firm D call. CDR1 SGHAT and CDR2 FQDESV come from the germline V gene (reference sequence). Trimming cost V 0 bases and J 4 bases, with 18 bases left between them. CDR3 length equals 17 residues. The CDR3 spells CASSLAPTTTLRYGYTF. CDR3 nucleotide sequence: TGTGCCAGCAGCTTAGCGCCCACCACAACCCTCCGCTATGGCTACACCTTC.

J is TRBJ2-1 and V is TRBV2; TRBD2 matches at 9 bases. This CDR3 is 13 amino acids long. Germline loops: CDR1 SNHLY, CDR2 FYNNEI. V was clipped by 7 bases and J by 11 bases; unmatched bases: 9. The CDR3: CASNSGRARQQFF. CDR3 bases: TGTGCCAGCAATAGCGGGAGAGCCAGGCAGCAGTTCTTC.

The chain recombines TRBV19 with TRBJ2-1, with D possibly matching TRBD2 (5 bases). Germline CDR1 reads LNHDA; CDR2 reads SQIVND (reference sequence). V dropped 3 bases and J dropped 0 bases, with 9 bases sitting between them. The CDR3 length is 15 residues. CDR3 protein: CASSMGVNSYNEQFF. CDR3 bases: TGTGCCAGTAGTATGGGAGTTAACTCCTACAATGAGCAGTTCTTC.

This clone was picked up one time. V gene TRBV9 combines with J gene TRBJ2-3; TRBD2 might be the D (7 bases). Germline-derived CDR1 and CDR2 are SGDLS and YYNGEE. The CDR3 sequence is 15 residues long. Trimming took 6 bases from V and 1 from J, leaving 15 bases between them. The CDR3 loop reads CASNRGAGGTDTQYF. CDR3 nucleotides: TGTGCCAGCAACCGGGGGGCTGGGGGCACAGATACGCAGTATTTT. Drawing the rest from reference TRBV9 and TRBJ2-3, the complete variable domain is DSGVTQTPKHLITATGQRVTLRCSPRSGDLSVYWYQQSLDQGLQFLIQYYNGEERAKGNILERFSAQQFPDLHSELNLSSLELGDSALYFCASNRGAGGTDTQYFGPGTRLTVL.

Here the CDR3 reads CAAGQGNYGYTF. As DNA, the CDR3 is TGTGCCGCGGGACAGGGGAACTATGGCTACACCTTC. The chain joins TRBV30 to TRBJ1-2, with 10 nucleotides matching TRBD1. The trim removed 8 bases at V and 2 bases at J, leaving 2 bases unmatched. Germline assignment: CDR1 GTSNPN and CDR2 SVGIG (reference sequence). The CDR3 is made up of 12 amino acids.

The gene calls are TRBV15 and TRBJ1-4, with no clear D. The V gene lost 7 bases and the J gene lost 1 base, with 13 bases spanning the gap. The CDR3 has 15 residues. Germline lookup yields CDR1 LNHNV and CDR2 YYDKDF (reference sequence). The CDR3 bases are TGTGCCACCACCCCACGTCGGGGAACTAATGAAAAACTGTTTTTT. Translating gives CATTPRRGTNEKLFF.

The chain uses TRBV14 and TRBJ2-7; a weak D match, TRBD1 (6 bases). V was pared by 4 bases and J by 1 base, with 14 bases between. Germline CDR1 is SGHDN and CDR2 is FVKESK. The CDR3 covers 15 residues. CDR3 in amino acids: CASSLLTGKSYEQYF. In DNA, the CDR3 is TGTGCCAGCAGCCTCTTGACAGGAAAGTCCTACGAGCAGTACTTC. Looking up the rest from reference TRBV14 and TRBJ2-7 gives the full variable domain: EAGVTQFPSHSVIEKGQTVTLRCDPISGHDNLYWYRRVMGKEIKFLLHFVKESKQDESGMPNNRFLAERTGGTYSTLKVQPAELEDSGVYFCASSLLTGKSYEQYFGPGTRLTVT.

The gene calls are TRBV6-6 and TRBJ1-2; 7 nucleotides agree with TRBD1. V was clipped by 7 bases and J by 4 bases; unmatched bases: 9. The CDR3 is made up of 14 amino acids. CDR1 and CDR2 (germline): MNHNY, SVGAGI (reference sequence). In nucleotides, the CDR3 is TGTGCCAGCACAGGGGGACAGAGGCTCTATGGCTACACCTTC. It is translated as CASTGGQRLYGYTF.

The sample holds one count of this clone. The V call is TRBV28, the J call TRBJ1-2, with D hard to call. The CDR3 runs to 14 residues. V was cut by 5 bases and J by 5 bases, with 15 bases left in between. Germline values: CDR1 MDHEN, CDR2 SYDVKM. The CDR3 nucleotides are TGTGCCAGCAGTAGGAACGGGGTTCGGTATGGCTACACCTTC. This translates into CASSRNGVRYGYTF.

The chain has TRBV5-4 and TRBJ1-1, with 7 positions matching TRBD1. The CDR3 covers 13 residues. V lost 4 bases to trimming and J lost 11 bases; unmatched junction nucleotides: 11. Germline CDR1 reads SGHNT; CDR2 reads YYREEE (reference sequence). The CDR3 DNA follows: TGTGCCAGCAGCCAAGACAGGGTTGGTGTGGCTTTCTTT. Translating it yields CASSQDRVGVAFF.

The chain joins TRBV18 to TRBJ1-3, with 8 bases aligning to TRBD1. Per the germline V gene, CDR1 is KGHSH and CDR2 is LQKENI. The CDR3 runs to 16 residues. The junction had 7 bases not matched to a gene; V was cut back by 6 bases and J by 0 bases. CDR3 sequence: CASSVRTGNSGNTIYF. In nucleotides, the CDR3 is TGTGCCAGCTCCGTACGGACAGGGAACTCTGGAAACACCATATATTTT.

The rearrangement links TRBV10-3 to TRBJ2-7, with 9 bases identical to TRBD1. The V segment lost 10 bases and the J segment 2 bases; nucleotides outside the gene matches: 6. CDR3 length equals 13 residues. The germline CDR1 and CDR2 sequences are ENHRY and SYGVKD. CDR3 nucleotide sequence: TGTGCCACAGACAGGGGGGGGGCCTACGAGCAGTACTTC. It translates to CATDRGGAYEQYF.

This rearrangement joins TRBV19 to TRBJ1-1; D uncertain. Germline V CDR1 and CDR2: LNHDA, SQIVND (reference sequence). With 4 bases removed from V and 0 bases from J, the gap between germline ends came to 6 bases. CDR3 length: 13 residues. As DNA, the CDR3 is TGTGCCAGTAGTACGACAATGAACACTGAAGCTTTCTTT. Amino acids: CASSTTMNTEAFF.

V gene TRBV27 combines with J gene TRBJ2-7; 11 positions agree with TRBD1. The CDR3 totals 14 residues. The germline CDR1 and CDR2 sequences are MNHEY and SMNVEV (reference sequence). Unmatched junction bases numbered 4, after V lost 3 bases and J lost 6 bases. The chain's CDR3 is CASSFLGTGGEQYF. CDR3 nucleotides: TGTGCCAGCAGTTTCCTCGGGACAGGGGGCGAGCAGTACTTC.

Points on this clone: The germline gene is not matched at one end of the junction; a read error may be the cause. This sequence joins TRBV28 and TRBJ2-5; the match to TRBD2 covers 11 bases. Near its end, the DNA agrees better with TRBJ2-7, so the J call may be wrong. From germline, CDR1 is MDHEN and CDR2 SYDVKM. The CDR3 extends over 14 amino acids. The CDR3, as DNA: TGTGCCAGCGGTTTAGCGGGAGGGATCTACGAGCAGTACTTC. Amino acids: CASGLAGGIYEQYF.

The V call is TRBV7-8, the J call TRBJ2-5; D is possibly TRBD2 (7 bases). Per germline, CDR1 SGHVS and CDR2 FQNEAQ. V lost 5 bases, J lost 4 bases, and 26 bases lay in between. This CDR3 region has 18 residues. The CDR3 sequence: CASSNLGGVGGKTETQYF. The DNA for the CDR3 is TGTGCCAGCAGCAACCTAGGGGGGGTGGGCGGGAAGACAGAGACCCAGTACTTC.

This rearrangement joins TRBV29-1 to TRBJ2-3; 13 positions agree with TRBD2. V was pared by 3 bases and J by 4 bases, with 7 bases of the junction left unmatched. The V gene's germline CDR1 is SQVTM and CDR2 ANQGSEA. The CDR3 is 16 amino acids. This chain's CDR3 is CSVEGTSGDLADTQYF. In DNA form, the CDR3 reads TGCAGCGTTGAGGGGACTAGCGGGGACCTTGCAGATACGCAGTATTTT.

This clone is a singleton in its sample. J is TRBJ2-1 and V is TRBV4-1; possible D gene TRBD2, 6 bases. Per the germline V gene, CDR1 is MGHRA and CDR2 is YSYEKL. Trimming took 0 bases from V and 6 from J, leaving 12 bases between them. The CDR3 length is 15 residues. CDR3 DNA sequence: TGCGCCAGCAGCCAAGATCGACTAGGCGCCAATGAGCAGTTCTTC. This gives the protein CASSQDRLGANEQFF.

V gene TRBV28 combines with J gene TRBJ1-4; 7 bases agree with TRBD1. Germline assignment: CDR1 MDHEN and CDR2 SYDVKM. The CDR3 is 15 residues long. V was pared by 6 bases and J by 0 bases, with 4 bases of the junction left unmatched. The CDR3 sequence is CASSLGTATNEKLFF. The CDR3 region has the DNA TGTGCCAGCAGCCTAGGGACAGCAACTAATGAAAAACTGTTTTTT. The full variable domain, in which reference TRBV28 and TRBJ1-4 provide the parts outside the CDR3, is DVKVTQSSRYLVKRTGEKVFLECVQDMDHENMFWYRQDPGLGLRLIYFSYDVKMKEKGDIPEGYSVSREKKERFSLILESASTNQTSMYLCASSLGTATNEKLFFGSGTQLSVL.

The chain has TRBV9 and TRBJ2-1; D uncertain. V was shortened by 3 bases and J by 0 bases, with 10 bases between the two germline ends. CDR3 length: 15 residues. Per the germline V gene, CDR1 is SGDLS and CDR2 is YYNGEE. CDR3 amino acids: CASSEPSSSYNEQFF. In nucleotides, the CDR3 is TGTGCCAGCAGCGAGCCATCAAGCTCCTACAATGAGCAGTTCTTC. Combining the CDR3 with reference TRBV9 and TRBJ2-1 gives the whole variable domain DSGVTQTPKHLITATGQRVTLRCSPRSGDLSVYWYQQSLDQGLQFLIQYYNGEERAKGNILERFSAQQFPDLHSELNLSSLELGDSALYFCASSEPSSSYNEQFFGPGTRLTVL.

The chain combines TRBV29-1 with TRBJ2-5, with D hard to call. Trimming cost V 4 bases and J 2 bases, with 11 bases left between them. Germline CDR1 reads SQVTM; CDR2 reads ANQGSEA. This CDR3 spans 13 amino acids. The CDR3 coding sequence is TGCAGCGTTGCTAGTCATTATCAAGAGACCCAGTACTTC. This gives the protein CSVASHYQETQYF.

The chain recombines TRBV27 with TRBJ1-1; 10 nucleotides agree with TRBD1. This CDR3 contains 15 residues. With 4 bases clipped from V and 0 bases from J, the junction kept 2 bases outside the gene matches. Germline assignment: CDR1 MNHEY and CDR2 SMNVEV (reference sequence). The CDR3: CASSWTGGMNTEAFF. CDR3 bases: TGTGCCAGCAGTTGGACAGGGGGAATGAACACTGAAGCTTTCTTT.

The chain joins TRBV5-4 to TRBJ2-1; tentatively, D is TRBD1 (5 bases). The ends were cut back, 4 bases at V and 8 bases at J, with 13 bases in the middle. This CDR3 contains 13 residues. CDR1 SGHNT and CDR2 YYREEE come from the germline V gene (reference sequence). The CDR3 loop is CASSPTARDEQFF. CDR3 nucleotide sequence: TGTGCCAGCAGCCCTACAGCCAGGGATGAGCAGTTCTTC.

This chain joins TRBV11-2 and TRBJ2-7, with 9 bases that match TRBD2. V shed 2 bases and J 4 bases; nucleotides not matched to a gene: 12. Germline lookup yields CDR1 SGHAT and CDR2 FQNNGV. This CDR3 spans 17 amino acids. The CDR3 DNA follows: TGTGCCAGCAGCTTAAAAAAGGGACTAGCAGCCACGTACGAGCAGTACTTC. This translates into CASSLKKGLAATYEQYF.

J is TRBJ1-5 and V is TRBV12-2; the DNA was not compared with TRBD1, the D call given in the table. TRBV12-2 is a known pseudogene. The CDR3 sequence is 18 residues long. Here the CDR3 DNA reads TGTGCAAGTCGCTTAGGGGACAGGGTACTCTATAGCAATCAGCCCCAGCATTTT. It specifies CASRLGDRVLYSNQPQHF.